The rows below give T cell receptor beta chains drawn from one sample of a study of Ad26.COV2.S vaccination and SARS-CoV-2 variants. Profiled with immunoSEQ multiplex PCR; TCRdb holds only in-frame clones, not every one. Of fewer than 55,000 clones in the sample, 83% were seen once. The sample consisted of peripheral blood, taken after recovery from COVID-19. The receptors derive from a human donor who had recovered from COVID-19. CDR3s include the opening cysteine and the closing phenylalanine or tryptophan. The D gene is left open where the match is weak. Where a row states a size, it is once, few, many or the class of an expanded clone; other rows omit it.

abundance	v_gene	j_gene	d_gene	CDR3aa	CDR3nt
-	TRBV3-1/TRBV3-2	TRBJ1-6	TRBD1	CASSQGDRENSPLHF	TGTGCCAGCAGCCAAGGGGACAGGGAAAATTCACCCCTCCACTTT
-	TRBV7-9	TRBJ2-3	TRBD1	CASSPQGAPDTQYF	TGTGCCAGCAGCCCCCAGGGGGCGCCGGATACGCAGTATTTT
-	TRBV5-1	TRBJ1-4	-	CASSLRSALNEKLFF	TGCGCCAGCAGCTTGAGGTCAGCTCTTAATGAAAAACTGTTTTTT
-	TRBV27	TRBJ2-2	-	CASRQGWGSNTGELFF	TGTGCCAGCAGACAAGGATGGGGGTCGAACACCGGGGAGCTGTTTTTT
-	TRBV24-1	TRBJ2-5	TRBD2	CATSDYRGGSQETQYF	TGTGCCACCAGTGATTATCGCGGGGGATCTCAAGAGACCCAGTACTTC
-	TRBV5-7	TRBJ2-7	-	CASSLAPPGVPYSYEQYF	TGTGCCAGCAGCTTGGCGCCCCCCGGGGTCCCTTACTCCTACGAGCAGTACTTC
-	TRBV4-1	TRBJ1-6	-	CASSQAGASRISPLHF	TGCGCCAGCAGCCAGGCCGGCGCAAGTCGGATTTCACCCCTCCACTTT
-	TRBV6-5	TRBJ1-1	-	CASSYNPVMNTEAFF	TGTGCCAGCAGTTACAACCCGGTAATGAACACTGAAGCTTTCTTT
once	TRBV10-2	TRBJ2-2	TRBD2	CASRTSGGELFF	TGCGCCAGCAGGACTAGCGGGGGGGAGCTGTTTTTT
-	TRBV7-9	TRBJ1-1	TRBD1	CASSLHAGQGNTEAFF	TGTGCCAGCAGCCTACATGCGGGACAGGGGAACACTGAAGCTTTCTTT
-	TRBV27	TRBJ2-2	-	CASSFGLGGELFF	TGTGCCAGCAGTTTTGGCCTTGGGGGGGAGCTGTTTTTT
-	TRBV25-1	TRBJ1-1	-	CASSESTGNTEAFF	TGTGCCAGCAGTGAATCGACAGGGAACACTGAAGCTTTCTTT
once	TRBV20-1	TRBJ2-3	-	CRPESGDTQYF	TGCAGGCCGGAGAGCGGGGATACGCAGTATTTT
-	TRBV11-2	TRBJ1-2	-	CASSLTEGGWGYTF	TGTGCCAGCAGCCTTACTGAAGGGGGATGGGGCTACACCTTC
once	TRBV3-1/TRBV3-2	TRBJ1-1	-	CASSIRGYDTEAFF	TGTGCCAGCAGCATTAGAGGGTACGACACTGAAGCTTTCTTT
-	TRBV10-3	TRBJ2-7	TRBD2	CAMGTSVYEQYF	TGTGCCATGGGGACTAGCGTCTACGAGCAGTACTTC
once	TRBV5-4	TRBJ1-2	TRBD1	CASTDRGTLYGYTF	TGTGCCAGCACGGACAGGGGTACCCTCTATGGCTACACCTTC
-	TRBV18	TRBJ1-2	TRBD1	CASSSQRDRGLGSYGYTF	TGTGCCAGCTCATCACAACGGGACAGGGGGCTCGGATCCTATGGCTACACCTTC
-	TRBV28	TRBJ2-5	TRBD2	CASRPGTSGKFGETQYF	TGTGCCAGCAGACCAGGGACTAGCGGGAAGTTTGGGGAGACCCAGTACTTC
-	TRBV7-9	TRBJ2-7	TRBD1	CASRPQGDSYEQYF	TGTGCCAGCAGACCTCAGGGGGACTCCTACGAGCAGTACTTC
-	TRBV6-2/TRBV6-3	TRBJ1-1	-	CASSYSFNTEAFF	TGTGCCAGCAGTTACTCCTTTAACACTGAAGCTTTCTTT
-	TRBV27	TRBJ2-1	TRBD2	CASSPHRGQLAGVSSNEQFF	TGTGCCAGCAGTCCGCACCGGGGCCAATTAGCGGGAGTCTCATCCAATGAGCAGTTCTTC
few	TRBV19	TRBJ1-6	-	CATRPRHRPFSDNSPLHF	TGTGCCACACGGCCGAGACACCGACCTTTCTCCGATAATTCACCCCTCCACTTT
-	TRBV5-6	TRBJ1-5	TRBD1	CASSQGTGFSNQPQHF	TGTGCCAGCAGCCAAGGGACAGGCTTTAGCAATCAGCCCCAGCATTTT
-	TRBV7-2	TRBJ1-1	-	CASSAGSNTEAFF	TGTGCCAGCAGCGCTGGATCCAACACTGAAGCTTTCTTT
-	TRBV6-1	TRBJ1-4	-	CASSERQGTNEKLFF	TGTGCCAGCAGTGAACGGCAGGGGACTAATGAAAAACTGTTTTTT
-	TRBV7-8	TRBJ2-2	TRBD1	CASSYRGSNTGELFF	TGTGCCAGCAGCTACAGGGGTTCGAACACCGGGGAGCTGTTTTTT
few	TRBV19	TRBJ2-5	-	CASSIGGRDGTQYF	TGTGCCAGTAGTATAGGCGGCAGGGACGGGACCCAGTACTTC
few	TRBV30	TRBJ1-4	TRBD1	CAWSGGQGWDEKLFF	TGTGCCTGGAGTGGAGGACAGGGTTGGGATGAAAAACTGTTTTTT
-	TRBV28	TRBJ2-7	TRBD2	CASRGAGGALEQYF	TGTGCCAGCAGGGGAGCGGGAGGAGCCCTCGAGCAGTACTTC
-	TRBV6-5	TRBJ1-1	TRBD1	CASRDGTGVLAFF	TGTGCCAGCAGGGACGGGACAGGGGTTCTGGCTTTCTTT
-	TRBV5-1	TRBJ2-7	TRBD2	CASSLAGAGGPSEQYF	TGCGCCAGCAGCTTGGCAGGAGCGGGAGGGCCTTCCGAGCAGTACTTC
-	TRBV24-1	TRBJ1-2	-	CATSDGGAGVGGGYTF	TGTGCCACCAGTGATGGGGGCGCAGGGGTAGGGGGAGGCTACACCTTC
-	TRBV10-3	TRBJ1-1	-	CAISGDRGGPEAFF	TGTGCCATCAGTGGGGACCGGGGAGGGCCTGAAGCTTTCTTT
-	TRBV2	TRBJ2-3	TRBD2	CATVTSGATDTQYF	TGTGCCACCGTGACTAGCGGGGCCACAGATACGCAGTATTTT
-	TRBV3-1/TRBV3-2	TRBJ2-5	-	CASSPGLRETQYF	TGTGCCAGCAGCCCGGGACTGCGAGAGACCCAGTACTTC
-	TRBV5-1	TRBJ1-5	-	CASSWVAGSNQPQHF	TGCGCCAGCAGCTGGGTGGCGGGAAGCAATCAGCCCCAGCATTTT
hyperexpanded	TRBV19	TRBJ1-2	-	CASTQSAAGYGYTF	TGTGCCAGTACCCAATCGGCGGCCGGCTATGGCTACACCTTC
once	TRBV4-2	TRBJ1-1	-	CASSQEQSGYTEAFF	TGTGCCAGCAGCCAAGAACAATCGGGGTACACTGAAGCTTTCTTT
-	TRBV5-1	TRBJ2-5	-	CASSPPGLRGQETQYF	TGCGCCAGCAGCCCCCCGGGCCTCCGGGGCCAAGAGACCCAGTACTTC
-	TRBV10-2	TRBJ1-6	TRBD1	CASSPGGEVLPLHF	TGCGCCAGCTCCCCAGGGGGCGAAGTGTTACCCCTCCACTTT
-	TRBV6-4	TRBJ2-3	TRBD2	CASSDTITSGGAGDTQYF	TGTGCCAGCAGTGACACCATCACTAGCGGGGGGGCAGGAGATACGCAGTATTTT
-	TRBV29-1	TRBJ1-1	-	CTGRRAGGGPHFF	TGCACGGGACGAAGAGCCGGGGGCGGTCCACACTTCTTT
-	TRBV9	TRBJ2-3	TRBD2	CASSVGTSGGTQYF	TGTGCCAGCAGCGTAGGGACTAGTGGAGGTACGCAGTATTTT
few	TRBV25-1	TRBJ1-4	-	CASSAQDEKLFF	TGTGCCAGCAGTGCCCAGGATGAAAAACTGTTTTTT
-	TRBV9	TRBJ1-5	-	CAPGTPLGPLSNQPQHF	TGTGCCCCGGGAACCCCCCTGGGACCCCTTAGCAATCAGCCCCAGCATTTT
-	TRBV7-8	TRBJ1-1	-	CASSLKGGTEAFF	TGTGCCAGCAGCTTAAAAGGGGGCACTGAAGCTTTCTTT
-	TRBV19	TRBJ1-2	-	CASSGPPFNYGYTF	TGTGCCAGTAGTGGACCGCCTTTTAACTATGGCTACACCTTC
-	TRBV5-5	TRBJ2-5	-	CASSRQELQETQYF	TGTGCCAGCAGCCGTCAGGAGTTACAAGAGACCCAGTACTTC